The 32 T cell receptor beta chains below were found in one sample sequenced in a study of human thymus T cells. The data were produced by immunoSEQ multiplex PCR, yet TCRdb's version contains in-frame clones alone and is incomplete. In the table there are 40,000 to 45,000 clones, 94% of which are singletons. The sample was blood. All receptors come from a boy younger than two with a congenital heart defect but otherwise immunologically healthy.

The rearrangement links TRBV5-1 to TRBJ1-1, with D hard to call. The CDR3 has 13 residues. Germline V gene lookup returns CDR1 SGHRS and CDR2 YFSETQ. Trimming took off 2 bases at V and 1 base at J, with 6 bases between the two ends. The CDR3 nucleotides are TGCGCCAGCAGCTTCGAAGGGAACACTGAAGCTTTCTTT. Its translation is CASSFEGNTEAFF.

The chain couples TRBV4-3 to TRBJ2-3; 7 nucleotides agree with TRBD1. This CDR3 has 16 amino acids. With V trimmed by 2 bases and J by 3 bases, 8 bases remained unmatched. Looked up from germline, CDR1 is LGHNA and CDR2 is YSLEER. CDR3 loop: CASSQIRTGETDTQYF. The CDR3 DNA sequence: TGCGCCAGCAGCCAAATCCGCACAGGGGAGACAGATACGCAGTATTTT.

The genes are TRBV2 and TRBJ2-3; 7 nucleotides match TRBD2. J gave up 2 bases and V 7 bases, and 12 bases lay outside the gene matches. The CDR3 length is 16 residues. Germline loops: CDR1 SNHLY, CDR2 FYNNEI. The CDR3 DNA is TGTGCCAGCAAGAAAGGGACGGGGGGTCACACAGATACGCAGTATTTT. Residues: CASKKGTGGHTDTQYF.

The chain joins TRBV5-8 to TRBJ1-2, with 8 bases fitting TRBD1. Unmatched junction bases numbered 2, after V lost 0 bases and J lost 7 bases. The V gene's germline CDR1 is SGHTS and CDR2 YDEGEE. CDR3 length equals 13 residues. The CDR3 DNA reads as TGTGCCAGCAGCTTGGCAGGGGGCTCTGGCTACACCTTC. Translation gives CASSLAGGSGYTF.

The V gene is TRBV7-9, the J gene TRBJ2-7; 9 nucleotides agree with TRBD2. The CDR3 contains 13 residues. Germline V gives CDR1 SEHNR, CDR2 FQNEAQ (reference sequence). The ends lost 3 bases at V and 7 bases at J; junction bases unmatched: 4. The CDR3 protein is CASSFTSGGEQYF. DNA for the CDR3: TGTGCCAGCAGCTTTACAAGCGGGGGGGAGCAGTACTTC.

The chain recombines TRBV7-2 with TRBJ2-7; D uncertain. V was trimmed by 0 bases and J by 0 bases, leaving 6 bases between them. This CDR3 has 14 residues. Germline-derived CDR1 and CDR2 are SGHTA and FQGNSA. Here the CDR3 DNA reads TGTGCCAGCAGCTTAGCGCGCCTCTCCTACGAGCAGTACTTC. It translates to CASSLARLSYEQYF. Filled out from reference TRBV7-2 and TRBJ2-7, the complete variable domain reads GAGVSQSPSNKVTEKGKDVELRCDPISGHTALYWYRQSLGQGLEFLIYFQGNSAPDKSGLPSDRFSAERTGGSVSTLTIQRTQQEDSAVYLCASSLARLSYEQYFGPGTRLTVT.

J is TRBJ2-1 and V is TRBV29-1; 7 bases are shared with TRBD1. Trimming cost V 8 bases and J 0 bases; bases outside gene matches: 4. Germline V gene lookup returns CDR1 SQVTM and CDR2 ANQGSEA. The CDR3 totals 13 residues. The CDR3 loop reads CSSRDSSYNEQFF. The CDR3 coding sequence is TGCAGCTCTCGGGACAGCTCCTACAATGAGCAGTTCTTC.

V gene TRBV12-5 combines with J gene TRBJ2-2, with 8 bases that match TRBD2. Germline loops: CDR1 LGHNT, CDR2 FRNRAP. The CDR3 contains 14 residues. Trimming took 6 bases from V and 5 from J; bases not matched to a gene: 5. CDR3 nucleotide sequence: TGTGCTAGTGGCCCCACGGGAGGGACCGGGGAGCTGTTTTTT. Amino acids: CASGPTGGTGELFF.

The rearrangement links TRBV5-4 to TRBJ2-2, with 7 bases identical to TRBD1. This CDR3 is built from 13 residues. Germline CDR1 is SGHNT and CDR2 is YYREEE (reference sequence). V dropped 4 bases and J dropped 10; count of bases not matched to a gene: 7. CDR3 in amino acids: CASSPGQEPELFF. CDR3 DNA: TGTGCCAGCAGCCCAGGACAGGAACCGGAGCTGTTTTTT.

This chain joins TRBV2 and TRBJ2-1; unclear D gene. V lost 4 bases, J lost 6 bases, and 4 bases lay in between. CDR3 length: 11 amino acids. The V gene's germline CDR1 is SNHLY and CDR2 FYNNEI. The CDR3 spells CASSGANEQFF. The DNA of the CDR3 is TGTGCCAGCAGTGGAGCCAATGAGCAGTTCTTC.

As concerns this clone: The sample contains more than one DNA sequence encoding this CDR3. The rearrangement links TRBV4-2 to TRBJ2-4; the match to TRBD2 covers 9 bases. The V gene's germline CDR1 is LGHNA and CDR2 YNFKEQ. The ends lost 2 bases at V and 0 bases at J; junction bases unmatched: 8. The CDR3 is made up of 18 amino acids. Here the CDR3 reads CASSQMSSGGLAKNIQYF. DNA for the CDR3: TGTGCCAGCAGCCAAATGTCCAGCGGGGGGTTAGCCAAAAACATTCAGTACTTC.

The V call is TRBV4-1, the J call TRBJ2-2; tentative D call: TRBD2 (5 bases). This CDR3 comprises 17 residues. Trimming left V 1 base short and J 4 bases short, with 16 bases between. The germline gives CDR1 MGHRA, CDR2 YSYEKL. CDR3 residues: CASSQVVGRGGTGELFF. The CDR3, as DNA: TGCGCCAGCAGCCAAGTAGTGGGGAGAGGCGGCACCGGGGAGCTGTTTTTT.

The genes are TRBV28 and TRBJ2-7; D is ambiguous. Trimming left V 2 bases short and J 5 bases short, with 7 bases between. CDR3 length equals 12 residues. Germline CDR1 is MDHEN and CDR2 is SYDVKM. CDR3 residues: CASSLPSHEQYF. Here the CDR3 DNA reads TGTGCCAGCAGTTTACCTTCTCACGAGCAGTACTTC.

The chain recombines TRBV6-5 with TRBJ2-7; 7 bases are a match to TRBD1. Germline V lookup: CDR1 MNHEY, CDR2 SVGAGI. This CDR3 contains 15 residues. V trimming: 5 bases; J trimming: 5 bases; junction bases outside the gene matches: 12. CDR3 residues: CASSPDLGTEDEQYF. The CDR3 DNA reads as TGTGCCAGCAGTCCCGATCTAGGGACAGAGGACGAGCAGTACTTC.

The chain employs TRBV25-1 and TRBJ2-1, with D possibly TRBD2 on 6 matching bases. The V end was cut by 1 base, the J end by 5 bases, with 15 bases between. The CDR3 contains 16 residues. Germline CDR1 and CDR2: MGHDK and SYGVNS. The CDR3, as DNA: TGTGCCAGCAGTGAATGGCGGGGCAGGTGGAACAATGAGCAGTTCTTC. Translation: CASSEWRGRWNNEQFF. Looking up the rest from reference TRBV25-1 and TRBJ2-1 gives the full variable domain: EADIYQTPRYLVIGTGKKITLECSQTMGHDKMYWYQQDPGMELHLIHYSYGVNSTEKGDLSSESTVSRIRTEHFPLTLESARPSHTSQYLCASSEWRGRWNNEQFFGPGTRLTVL.

V usage is TRBV27 and J usage is TRBJ2-3; D not resolved. V lost 3 bases, J lost 4 bases, and 14 bases lay in between. From germline, CDR1 is MNHEY and CDR2 SMNVEV (reference sequence). CDR3 size: 15 residues. The CDR3 here is CASSFDAFRADTQYF. The CDR3 nucleotides read TGTGCCAGCAGTTTCGACGCCTTTAGAGCAGATACGCAGTATTTT.

The V gene is TRBV9, the J gene TRBJ2-4, with 9 positions matching TRBD1. The CDR3 is made up of 16 amino acids. From germline, CDR1 is SGDLS and CDR2 YYNGEE. Trimming cost V 4 bases and J 3 bases; bases outside gene matches: 8. This CDR3 reads CASSFRDREDKNIQYF. In DNA form, the CDR3 reads TGTGCCAGCAGCTTCCGGGACAGGGAAGACAAAAACATTCAGTACTTC.

This chain links TRBV5-4 with TRBJ2-2; the D is unclear. Trimming removed 3 bases at V and 3 bases at J, with 15 bases between. This CDR3 is built from 16 residues. Germline assignment: CDR1 SGHNT and CDR2 YYREEE (reference sequence). The CDR3: CASSSGLGPHTGELFF. CDR3 DNA sequence: TGTGCCAGCAGCTCTGGGCTCGGGCCGCACACCGGGGAGCTGTTTTTT. Using reference TRBV5-4 and TRBJ2-2 for the parts outside the CDR3, the full variable domain is ETGVTQSPTHLIKTRGQQVTLRCSSQSGHNTVSWYQQALGQGPQFIFQYYREEENGRGNFPPRFSGLQFPNYSSELNVNALELDDSALYLCASSSGLGPHTGELFFGEGSRLTVL.

The chain recombines TRBV28 with TRBJ1-2; 9 bases match TRBD1. The J segment lost 8 bases and the V segment lost 6 bases, leaving 7 bases of the junction unmatched. Germline-derived CDR1 and CDR2 are MDHEN and SYDVKM. This CDR3 is built from 13 residues. In nucleotides, the CDR3 is TGTGCCAGCAGGGATGGACAGGGGCACGGCTACACCTTC. Its protein is CASRDGQGHGYTF.

CDR3 residues: CASSVGQETQYF. CDR3 sequence (DNA): TGTGCCAGCAGCGTAGGACAAGAGACCCAGTACTTC. The chain has TRBV9 and TRBJ2-5; no firm D call. Looked up from germline, CDR1 is SGDLS and CDR2 is YYNGEE. Trimming took 0 bases from V and 2 from J, leaving 2 bases between them. CDR3 size: 12 residues.

The V gene is TRBV15, the J gene TRBJ1-4; TRBD1 matches at 8 bases. The CDR3 totals 17 residues. Losses at the gene ends were 1 base for V and 3 bases for J; bases not matched to a gene: 7. Germline CDR1 and CDR2: LNHNV and YYDKDF (reference sequence). This CDR3 reads CATSRGLSGGPNEKLFF. CDR3 nucleotide sequence: TGTGCCACCAGCAGAGGGCTATCAGGGGGCCCTAATGAAAAACTGTTTTTT.

J is TRBJ2-5 and V is TRBV28; D is possibly TRBD1 or TRBD2 (5 bases each). The CDR3 spans 18 residues. Looked up from germline, CDR1 is MDHEN and CDR2 is SYDVKM. Trimming cost V 2 bases and J 5 bases, with 24 bases left between them. The CDR3 spells CASSLTDYSEGLGETQYF. In DNA form, the CDR3 reads TGTGCCAGCAGTTTAACCGACTACTCCGAGGGGTTGGGGGAGACCCAGTACTTC.

The chain couples TRBV2 to TRBJ2-4; 10 nucleotides align to TRBD1. Germline CDR1 and CDR2: SNHLY and FYNNEI. V trimming: 4 bases; J trimming: 8 bases; junction bases outside the gene matches: 8. The CDR3 extends over 15 amino acids. The chain's CDR3 is CASSAGDRGKDIQYF. CDR3 DNA: TGTGCCAGCAGTGCAGGGGACAGGGGTAAAGACATTCAGTACTTC.

The V gene is TRBV5-6, the J gene TRBJ1-1; D is undetermined. This CDR3 is 13 amino acids long. The V end was cut by 1 base, the J end by 0 bases, with 4 bases between. From germline, CDR1 is SGHDT and CDR2 YYEEEE. The CDR3 bases are TGTGCCAGCAGCTTGTTTCTGAACACTGAAGCTTTCTTT. It translates to CASSLFLNTEAFF.

The V call is TRBV19, the J call TRBJ2-3, with 9 positions matching TRBD2. Trimming cost V 5 bases and J 0 bases; bases outside gene matches: 3. Germline loops: CDR1 LNHDA, CDR2 SQIVND (reference sequence). The CDR3 sequence is 15 residues long. The CDR3 DNA reads as TGTGCCAGTAGTTCGGCGGGGGGGAGCACAGATACGCAGTATTTT. This encodes CASSSAGGSTDTQYF.

This clone was seen only a few times. V and J are TRBV9 and TRBJ2-3; 12 bases map to TRBD2. Germline-derived CDR1 and CDR2 are SGDLS and YYNGEE. After removal of 0 bases from V and 12 bases from J, the junction contained 5 bases not matched to a gene. The CDR3 sequence is 14 residues long. CDR3 nucleotides: TGTGCCAGCAGCGTAGTCTGGACTAGCGGGGACCAGTATTTT. It codes for CASSVVWTSGDQYF.

Turning to this clone: The same CDR3 also results from other DNA sequences found in this sample. The rearrangement links TRBV28 to TRBJ1-2; 9 positions match TRBD1. The CDR3 length is 14 residues. Trimming removed 6 bases from V and 2 bases from J; junction bases left unmatched: 4. From germline, CDR1 is MDHEN and CDR2 SYDVKM. The CDR3, as DNA: TGTGCCAGCAGCTCCGGACAGGGGAACTATGGCTACACCTTC. It yields the protein CASSSGQGNYGYTF.

V and J are TRBV5-6 and TRBJ2-1; perhaps TRBD2 as D (5 bases). Germline V gives CDR1 SGHDT, CDR2 YYEEEE. Between the trimmed V and J ends, which lost 4 bases and 2 bases, there was a span of 10 bases. The CDR3 has 14 amino acids. CDR3 amino acids: CASSRYGAYNEQFF. The CDR3 DNA reads TGTGCCAGCAGCAGATACGGGGCCTACAATGAGCAGTTCTTC.

The chain couples TRBV30 to TRBJ1-3, with D possibly TRBD1 on 5 matching bases. Per the germline V gene, CDR1 is GTSNPN and CDR2 is SVGIG (reference sequence). The V and J ends lost 3 bases and 1 base respectively, with 13 bases between them. This CDR3 is 15 amino acids long. CDR3 sequence: CAWSIPTGSGNTIYF. The DNA for the CDR3 is TGTGCCTGGAGCATACCCACAGGTTCTGGAAACACCATATATTTT.

The rearrangement uses TRBV5-1 and TRBJ2-3, with TRBD2 matching 7 bases. The J segment lost 4 bases and the V segment lost 0 bases, leaving 8 bases of the junction unmatched. The germline CDR1 and CDR2 sequences are SGHRS and YFSETQ. This CDR3 has 16 residues. The CDR3 is CASSLGSGGGADTQYF. The DNA of the CDR3 is TGCGCCAGCAGCTTGGGTAGTGGCGGGGGTGCAGATACGCAGTATTTT.

The rearrangement joins TRBV21-1 to TRBJ2-2. TRBV21-1 is a listed pseudogene. This CDR3 is 12 amino acids long. The CDR3 sequence is CASSKDTGELFF. The CDR3 DNA reads as TGTGCCAGCAGCAAAGACACCGGGGAGCTGTTTTTT.

V usage is TRBV6-6 and J usage is TRBJ1-2; 9 bases fit TRBD1. J gave up 7 bases and V 4 bases, and 13 bases lay outside the gene matches. The CDR3 totals 16 residues. The germline CDR1 and CDR2 sequences are MNHNY and SVGAGI (reference sequence). CDR3 coding DNA: TGTGCCAGCAGTTCTCCCCGGGACAGGGAAGCACCTGGCTACACCTTC. Its translation: CASSSPRDREAPGYTF.